A selection of T cell receptor beta chains follows, all from one sample in a study of T cell changes during pregnancy in multiple sclerosis. The table came from immunoSEQ multiplex PCR; TCRdb's copy has only in-frame clones and leaves some out. The profile shows approximately 88,000 clones, just under 95% of them singletons. Sequences were derived from peripheral blood, sampled in the third trimester of pregnancy. The receptors derive from a female donor with multiple sclerosis, enrolled in a pregnancy study. Each CDR3 is given with its conserved first and last residue. The D gene is left open where the match is weak. For some rows the clone size is stated as once, few or many, or as a class when expanded; others skip it.

.	TRBV18	.	TRBJ1-1	CASSPRTAGPEAFF	TGTGCCAGCTCACCCCGGACAGCCGGGCCTGAAGCTTTCTTT
.	TRBV4-3	once	TRBJ1-2	CASSDTGTLYGYTF	TGCGCCAGCAGCGATACCGGGACACTCTATGGCTACACCTTC
.	TRBV5-8	.	TRBJ1-2	CASSLLTGNGYTF	TGTGCCAGCAGCTTACTAACAGGGAATGGCTACACCTTC
TRBD1	TRBV5-4	.	TRBJ2-7	CASEDRDSTTSSYEQYF	TGTGCCAGCGAGGACAGGGATTCAACAACTAGCTCCTACGAGCAGTACTTC
TRBD2	TRBV27	.	TRBJ2-1	CASSSGLAGGPGNEQFF	TGTGCCAGCAGTTCCGGACTAGCGGGAGGGCCGGGCAATGAGCAGTTCTTC
TRBD2	TRBV29-1	.	TRBJ2-3	CSVEDGLASSTDTQYF	TGCAGCGTTGAGGATGGACTAGCGTCTAGCACAGATACGCAGTATTTT
TRBD2	TRBV27	.	TRBJ2-7	CASSARAGVGHEQYF	TGTGCCAGCAGTGCCCGAGCGGGAGTAGGTCACGAGCAGTACTTC
TRBD2	TRBV29-1	.	TRBJ2-1	CSVEIGTSGFYNEQFF	TGCAGCGTTGAGATTGGGACTAGCGGCTTCTACAATGAGCAGTTCTTC
.	TRBV5-1	.	TRBJ2-2	CASSLVPTGELFF	TGCGCCAGCAGCTTGGTCCCTACCGGGGAGCTGTTTTTT
TRBD2	TRBV27	.	TRBJ2-7	CASSYASGSYEQYF	TGTGCCAGCAGTTATGCTAGCGGTTCCTACGAGCAGTACTTC
TRBD1	TRBV5-4	.	TRBJ1-1	CASSLGTGRTLNTEAFF	TGTGCCAGCAGCTTGGGGACAGGAAGGACTTTAAACACTGAAGCTTTCTTT
TRBD2	TRBV27	.	TRBJ2-1	CASSSSREGIYEQFF	TGTGCCAGCAGTTCGTCCCGGGAGGGGATCTATGAGCAGTTCTTC
.	TRBV6-5	.	TRBJ1-5	CASRQDSNQPQHF	TGTGCCAGCAGACAAGACAGTAATCAGCCCCAGCATTTT
.	TRBV5-1	.	TRBJ2-7	CASSLAHASYEQYF	TGCGCCAGCAGCTTGGCGCACGCGTCCTACGAGCAGTACTTC
TRBD2	TRBV6-4	.	TRBJ2-1	CASSDSSGSYNEQFF	TGTGCCAGCAGTGACTCTAGCGGGAGTTACAATGAGCAGTTCTTC
.	TRBV7-9	.	TRBJ2-2	CASSLVFGSGELFF	TGTGCCAGCAGCTTAGTATTCGGGTCCGGGGAGCTGTTTTTT
.	TRBV11-2	.	TRBJ1-2	CASSGGSRWQPHGYTF	TGTGCCAGCAGCGGAGGGAGCAGGTGGCAGCCTCATGGCTACACCTTC
TRBD1	TRBV27	.	TRBJ2-3	CASSPGTGFPPSTDTQYF	TGTGCCAGCAGTCCCGGGACAGGCTTCCCACCTAGCACAGATACGCAGTATTTT
TRBD1	TRBV6-1	.	TRBJ2-7	CASRRTGSYEQYF	TGTGCCAGCAGACGGACAGGGTCCTACGAGCAGTACTTC
TRBD1	TRBV30	once	TRBJ1-2	CACRTGTGRPIYYGYTF	TGTGCCTGTAGAACCGGGACAGGGCGGCCCATTTACTATGGCTACACCTTC
TRBD1	TRBV30	.	TRBJ2-2	CAWRQGPNTGELFF	TGTGCCTGGAGACAGGGGCCGAACACCGGGGAGCTGTTTTTT
.	TRBV27	.	TRBJ2-7	CASSLSPGLLYEQYF	TGTGCCAGCAGTTTATCACCCGGACTCCTCTACGAGCAGTACTTC
TRBD1	TRBV7-9	.	TRBJ1-3	CASSSSTGKGNTIYF	TGTGCCAGCAGCTCCTCGACAGGGAAGGGAAACACCATATATTTT
.	TRBV6-1	.	TRBJ2-7	CASSDLTGSPSYEQYF	TGTGCCAGCAGTGATTTAACAGGCTCGCCCTCCTACGAGCAGTACTTC
.	TRBV7-2	.	TRBJ2-2	CASSFYQAGELFF	TGTGCCAGCAGCTTTTATCAGGCCGGGGAGCTGTTTTTT
.	TRBV21-1	once	TRBJ1-5	CATEGRANQPQHF	TGTGCCACAGAGGGGAGGGCCAACCAGCCCCAGCATTTT
TRBD2	TRBV7-8	.	TRBJ2-3	CASSSTSGYTDTQYF	TGTGCCAGCAGCTCGACTAGCGGTTACACAGATACGCAGTATTTT
.	TRBV7-2	.	TRBJ1-1	CASSLAQYTEAFF	TGTGCCAGCAGCTTAGCTCAATACACTGAAGCTTTCTTT
.	TRBV4-1	.	TRBJ2-6	CASSQGRGSGANVLTF	TGCGCCAGCAGCCAAGGCAGGGGATCTGGGGCCAACGTCCTGACTTTC
.	TRBV7-9	few	TRBJ1-2	CASSYQRPYGYTF	TGTGCCAGCAGTTATCAGAGGCCCTATGGCTACACCTTC
.	TRBV7-2	.	TRBJ1-2	CASSLVGYGYTF	TGTGCCAGCAGCTTGGTCGGCTATGGCTACACCTTC
.	TRBV29-1	.	TRBJ1-3	CSVSVGNTIYF	TGCAGCGTCAGTGTTGGAAACACCATATATTTT
.	TRBV12-1	.	TRBJ2-1	CASSLKREGDNEQFF	TGTGCCAGCAGCTTAAAGCGGGAGGGGGACAATGAGCAGTTCTTC
.	TRBV15	.	TRBJ1-2	CATSSPRYGYTF	TGTGCCACCAGTTCTCCCCGCTATGGCTACACCTTC
.	TRBV18	.	TRBJ1-2	CASSHQGYYGYTF	TGTGCCAGCTCACATCAGGGGTACTATGGCTACACCTTC
.	TRBV2	.	TRBJ1-1	CASVEGRRAFF	TGTGCCAGCGTTGAAGGGCGGAGAGCTTTCTTT
TRBD2	TRBV11-2	.	TRBJ2-3	CASSKLAGASTDTQYF	TGTGCCAGCAGTAAACTAGCGGGGGCTAGCACAGATACGCAGTATTTT
.	TRBV5-6	.	TRBJ2-2	CASSLGAGELFF	TGTGCCAGCAGCTTGGGTGCGGGGGAGCTGTTTTTT
TRBD1	TRBV5-6	.	TRBJ1-5	CASSSGQGYQPQHF	TGTGCCAGCAGCTCGGGACAGGGTTATCAGCCCCAGCATTTT
.	TRBV19	.	TRBJ1-5	CASSTFSNQPQHF	TGTGCCAGTAGTACGTTTAGCAATCAGCCCCAGCATTTT
TRBD2	TRBV4-1	.	TRBJ2-1	CASSQGERDPYNEQFF	TGCGCCAGCAGCCAAGGCGAGCGGGACCCTTACAATGAGCAGTTCTTC
.	TRBV19	.	TRBJ1-1	CATSEGGNTEAFF	TGTGCCACGAGTGAAGGGGGAAACACTGAAGCTTTCTTT